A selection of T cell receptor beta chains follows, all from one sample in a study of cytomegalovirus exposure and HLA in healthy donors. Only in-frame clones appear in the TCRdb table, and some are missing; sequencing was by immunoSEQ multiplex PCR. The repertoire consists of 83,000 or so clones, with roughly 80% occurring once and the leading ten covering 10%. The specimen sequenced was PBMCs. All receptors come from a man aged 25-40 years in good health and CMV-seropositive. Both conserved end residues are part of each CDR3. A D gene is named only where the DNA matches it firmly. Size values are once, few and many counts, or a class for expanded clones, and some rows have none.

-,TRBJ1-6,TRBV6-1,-,TGTGCCAGCAGTGAAGACGGAGTCAATTCACCCCTCCACTTT,CASSEDGVNSPLHF
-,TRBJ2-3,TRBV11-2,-,TGTGCCAGCAGCTTAGTTCGTAGTACAGATACGCAGTATTTT,CASSLVRSTDTQYF
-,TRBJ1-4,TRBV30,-,TGTGCCTGGAGTCGGGGGGGCGCAGGAGAAAAACTGTTTTTT,CAWSRGGAGEKLFF
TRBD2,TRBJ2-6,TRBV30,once,TGTGCCTGGAGTCGCGGGGGTCGCTCTGGGGCCAACGTCCTGACTTTC,CAWSRGGRSGANVLTF
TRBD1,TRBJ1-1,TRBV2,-,TGTGCCAGCAGTGGAAGTATCGAAGGGGGCCTGAACACTGAAGCTTTCTTT,CASSGSIEGGLNTEAFF
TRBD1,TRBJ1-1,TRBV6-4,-,TGTGCCAGCAGTTATACAGGGGGCACTGAAGCTTTCTTT,CASSYTGGTEAFF
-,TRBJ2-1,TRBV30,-,TGTGCCTGGAACCTTCAGGGTTATTTCCATTTCTTC,CAWNLQGYFHFF
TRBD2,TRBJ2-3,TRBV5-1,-,TGCGCCAGCAGCTTGAGTGGGCCGGGGGGTGGCCGCACAGATACGCAGTATTTT,CASSLSGPGGGRTDTQYF
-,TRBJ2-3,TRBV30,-,TGTGCCTGGAGTGTAGGGAGCGGGTACACAGATACGCAGTATTTT,CAWSVGSGYTDTQYF
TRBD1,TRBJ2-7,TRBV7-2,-,TGTGCCAGCAGCCAGACCCGGGACAGCGTTAGACGCGAGCAGTACTTC,CASSQTRDSVRREQYF
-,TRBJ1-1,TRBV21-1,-,-,CASSKVGGGSLVTEAFF
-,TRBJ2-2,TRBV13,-,TGTGCCAGCAGTTTGGTAGGGGTGAACACCGGGGAGCTGTTTTTT,CASSLVGVNTGELFF
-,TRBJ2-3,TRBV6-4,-,TGTGCCAGCAGTGACAAGGAGGCGGGCGAGACAGATACGCAGTATTTT,CASSDKEAGETDTQYF
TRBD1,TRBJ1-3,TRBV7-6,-,TGTGCCAGCAGCTATTATGGGACAGAAAGCTCTGGAAACACCATATATTTT,CASSYYGTESSGNTIYF
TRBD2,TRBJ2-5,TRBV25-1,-,TGTGCCAGCAGTGACACCACCGGGACTAGCGGGGGAGAGACCCAGTACTTC,CASSDTTGTSGGETQYF
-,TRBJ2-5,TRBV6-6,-,TGTGCCAGCAGTATAGTGGGCCCAGGTGGAGAGACCCAGTACTTC,CASSIVGPGGETQYF
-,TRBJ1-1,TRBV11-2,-,TGTGCCAGCAGCTCCGCCTTCAGGGTGAGTGAAGCTTTCTTT,CASSSAFRVSEAFF